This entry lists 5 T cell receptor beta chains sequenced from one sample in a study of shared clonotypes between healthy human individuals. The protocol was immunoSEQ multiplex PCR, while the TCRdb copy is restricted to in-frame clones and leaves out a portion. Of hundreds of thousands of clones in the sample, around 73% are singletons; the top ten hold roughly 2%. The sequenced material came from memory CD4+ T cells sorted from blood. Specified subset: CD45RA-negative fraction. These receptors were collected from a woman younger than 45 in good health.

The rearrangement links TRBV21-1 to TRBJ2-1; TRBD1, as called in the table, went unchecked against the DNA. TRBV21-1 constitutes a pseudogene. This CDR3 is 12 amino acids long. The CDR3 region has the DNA TGTTCCAACTTTGAAAAGGGGAATGAGCAGTTCTTC. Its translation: CSNFEKGNEQFF.

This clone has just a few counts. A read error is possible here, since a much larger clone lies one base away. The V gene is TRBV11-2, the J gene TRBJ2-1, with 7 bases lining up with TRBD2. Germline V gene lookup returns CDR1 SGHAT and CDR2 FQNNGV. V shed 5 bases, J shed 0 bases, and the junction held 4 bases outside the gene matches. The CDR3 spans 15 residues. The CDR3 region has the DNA TGTGCCAGCAGCCGTCAGCGGGACTCCTACAATGAGCAGTTCTTC. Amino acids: CASSRQRDSYNEQFF.

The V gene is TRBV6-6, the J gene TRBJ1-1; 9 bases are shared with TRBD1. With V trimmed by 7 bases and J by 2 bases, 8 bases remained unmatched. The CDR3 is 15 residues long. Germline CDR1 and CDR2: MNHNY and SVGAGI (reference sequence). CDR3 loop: CASMGQGVRNTEAFF. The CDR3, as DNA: TGTGCCAGCATGGGACAGGGCGTCAGAAACACTGAAGCTTTCTTT.

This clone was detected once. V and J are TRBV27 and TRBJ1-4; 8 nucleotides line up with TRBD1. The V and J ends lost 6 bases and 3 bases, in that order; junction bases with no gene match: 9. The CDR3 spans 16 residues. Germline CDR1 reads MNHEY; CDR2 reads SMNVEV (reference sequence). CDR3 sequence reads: CASSTTGVGSNEKLFF. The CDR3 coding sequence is TGTGCCAGCAGCACGACAGGGGTGGGATCTAATGAAAAACTGTTTTTT.

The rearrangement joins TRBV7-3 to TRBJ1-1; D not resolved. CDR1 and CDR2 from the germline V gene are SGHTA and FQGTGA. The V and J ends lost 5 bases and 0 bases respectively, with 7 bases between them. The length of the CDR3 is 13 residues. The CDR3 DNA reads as TGTGCCAGCAGCACAACAATGAACACTGAAGCTTTCTTT. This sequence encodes CASSTTMNTEAFF. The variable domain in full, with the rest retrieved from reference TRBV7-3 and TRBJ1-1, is GAGVSQTPSNKVTEKGKYVELRCDPISGHTALYWYRQSLGQGPEFLIYFQGTGAADDSGLPNDRFFAVRPEGSVSTLKIQRTERGDSAVYLCASSTTMNTEAFFGQGTRLTVV.